This TCR beta chain is from a study of blood T cell repertoires in COVID-19. Study summary: Some COVID-19 samples were acute and others convalescent; all came from the United States, Italy and Spain. From T cells, B-cell-depleted T cells, or PBMCs came the material, which was cDNA or gDNA.

The germline V gene encodes CDR1 SGHDN and CDR2 FVKESK. This CDR3 region has 19 residues. The ends lost 2 bases at V and 3 bases at J; junction bases unmatched: 12. In the authors' methods: Amplification of reference gene primers was used by the study to estimate nucleated cell counts. The table came from immunoSEQ multiplex PCR; TCRdb's copy has only in-frame clones and leaves some out. The V and J calls and clone size were taken over from that table, and D and trimming were inferred from the DNA. The sample includes about 180,000 clones, over 80% seen only once; the top ten take 6.5% to 9%. Seattle's cohort entered during active infection and was followed longitudinally.

The material sequenced was peripheral blood. The chain employs TRBV14 and TRBJ2-1, with 11 bases matching TRBD2. The receptor was isolated from a woman aged 40 to 49 with COVID-19, enrolled during active disease. The CDR3 reads CASSQSLAGDLGLYNEQFF. CDR3 DNA: TGTGCCAGCAGCCAATCACTAGCGGGAGATTTGGGCCTCTACAATGAGCAGTTCTTC.